This T cell receptor (beta chain) was identified in a study of cytomegalovirus exposure and HLA in healthy donors. The study, taken as a whole, reports: The authors enumerated 180 or so TCR beta chains as linked to cytomegalovirus.

The CDR3 runs to 16 residues. The germline V gene has CDR1 SGHRS and CDR2 YFSETQ. The ends lost 3 bases at V and 3 bases at J; junction bases unmatched: 6. To note about this clone: Its cognate antigen is unknown.

The PCR was carried out with 60 Vbeta primers and 13 Jbeta primers. Sequencing was performed with immunoSEQ multiplex PCR; in TCRdb, only in-frame clones are kept and a portion is missing. The sample has 60,000 to 70,000 clones, over 75% seen once. Material for sequencing was PBMCs. V is TRBV5-1 and J is TRBJ2-7, with 13 positions matching TRBD2. This TCR derives from a man aged 40-49 years in good health and CMV-seronegative. This CDR3 is CASSSRTSGGGYEQYF. In nucleotides, the CDR3 is TGCGCCAGCAGCTCCAGGACTAGCGGGGGCGGCTACGAGCAGTACTTC.